This entry features one T cell receptor beta chain sequence. The CDR3 is made up of 13 amino acids. Germline V gene lookup returns CDR1 LGHDT and CDR2 YNNKEL (reference sequence). V shed 4 bases and J shed 6 bases, with 12 bases lying between them. The data derive from a study of blood T cell repertoires in COVID-19. About the research overall: The study drew acute and convalescent COVID-19 samples from the United States, Italy and Spain. PBMCs, B-cell-depleted T cells, or T cells provided the cDNA or gDNA that made up the material.

Original processing methods: By means of reference gene primer amplification, nucleated cell counts were estimated. Produced via immunoSEQ multiplex PCR; TCRdb's table is partial and in-frame only. That table is the source of V, J and clone size, and D and trimming were worked out from the DNA. The table records roughly 220,000 clones, 84% of them present only once. The specimen was peripheral blood. The receptor was derived from a woman in her sixties or seventies who had recovered from COVID-19. This chain links TRBV3-1 (or the pseudogene TRBV3-2) with TRBJ2-5, with D possibly matching TRBD1 (5 bases). This CDR3 is CASSPPGLKTQYF. CDR3 sequence (DNA): TGTGCCAGCAGCCCGCCAGGGCTAAAGACCCAGTACTTC.